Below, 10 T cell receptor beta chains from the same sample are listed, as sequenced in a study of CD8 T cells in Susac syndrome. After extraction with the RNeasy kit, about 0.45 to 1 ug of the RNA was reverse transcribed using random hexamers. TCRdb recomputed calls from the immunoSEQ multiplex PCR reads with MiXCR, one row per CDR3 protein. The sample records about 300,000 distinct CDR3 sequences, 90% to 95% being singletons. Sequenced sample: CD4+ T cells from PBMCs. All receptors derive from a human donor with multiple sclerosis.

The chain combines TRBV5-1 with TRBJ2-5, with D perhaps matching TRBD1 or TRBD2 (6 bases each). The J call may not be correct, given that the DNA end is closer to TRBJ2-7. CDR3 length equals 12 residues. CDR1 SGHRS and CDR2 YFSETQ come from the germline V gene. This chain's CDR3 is CASKVGGGEQYF. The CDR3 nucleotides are TGCGCCAGCAAGGTAGGGGGAGGCGAGCAGTACTTC.

CDR3 amino acids: CASSIPGRDATDTQYF. In DNA form, the CDR3 reads TGTGCCAGTAGTATCCCGGGAAGGGATGCCACAGATACGCAGTATTTT. The rearrangement joins TRBV19 to TRBJ2-3; possible D gene TRBD2, 5 bases. Trimming cost V 3 bases and J 2 bases, with 15 bases left between them. The germline V gene encodes CDR1 LNHDA and CDR2 SQIVND (reference sequence). This CDR3 is 16 amino acids long.

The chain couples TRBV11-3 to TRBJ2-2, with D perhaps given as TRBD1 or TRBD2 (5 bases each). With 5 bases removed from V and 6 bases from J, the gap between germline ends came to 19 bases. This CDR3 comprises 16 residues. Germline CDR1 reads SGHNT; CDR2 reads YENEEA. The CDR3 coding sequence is TGTGCCAGCAGCCCCGGGGCCTCCGCGACGTCCGGGGAGCTGTTTTTT. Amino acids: CASSPGASATSGELFF.

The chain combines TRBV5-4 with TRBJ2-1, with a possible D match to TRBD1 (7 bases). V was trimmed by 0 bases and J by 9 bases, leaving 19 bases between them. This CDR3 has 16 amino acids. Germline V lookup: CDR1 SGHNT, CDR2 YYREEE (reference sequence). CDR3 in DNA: TGTGCCAGCAGCTTGGAGGCGGGGACAGCATCGAGTGAGCAGTTCTTC. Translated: CASSLEAGTASSEQFF. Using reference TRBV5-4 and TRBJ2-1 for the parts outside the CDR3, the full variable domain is ETGVTQSPTHLIKTRGQQVTLRCSSQSGHNTVSWYQQALGQGPQFIFQYYREEENGRGNFPPRFSGLQFPNYSSELNVNALELDDSALYLCASSLEAGTASSEQFFGPGTRLTVL.

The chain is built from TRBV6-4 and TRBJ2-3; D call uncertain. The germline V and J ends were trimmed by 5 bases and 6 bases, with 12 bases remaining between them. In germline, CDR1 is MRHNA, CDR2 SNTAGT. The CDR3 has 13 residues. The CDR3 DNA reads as TGTGCCAGCAGTCCCCGCTTGGGGGATACGCAGTATTTT. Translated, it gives CASSPRLGDTQYF.

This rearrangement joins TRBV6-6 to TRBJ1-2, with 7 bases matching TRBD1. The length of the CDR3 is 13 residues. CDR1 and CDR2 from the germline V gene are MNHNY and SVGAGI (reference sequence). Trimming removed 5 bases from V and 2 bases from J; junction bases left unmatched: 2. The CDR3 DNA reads TGTGCCAGCAGTGAGACAGGGAACTATGGCTACACCTTC. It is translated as CASSETGNYGYTF.

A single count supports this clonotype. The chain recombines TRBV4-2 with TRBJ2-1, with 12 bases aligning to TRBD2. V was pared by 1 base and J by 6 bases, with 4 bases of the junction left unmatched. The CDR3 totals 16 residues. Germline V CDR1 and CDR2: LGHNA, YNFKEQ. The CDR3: CASSQVPSGRGNEQFF. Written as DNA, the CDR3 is TGTGCCAGCAGCCAAGTCCCTAGCGGGAGGGGCAATGAGCAGTTCTTC.

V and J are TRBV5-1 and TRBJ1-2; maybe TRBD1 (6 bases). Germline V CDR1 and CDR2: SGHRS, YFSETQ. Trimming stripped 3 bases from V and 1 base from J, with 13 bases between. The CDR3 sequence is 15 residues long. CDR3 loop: CASSSDSHLNYGYTF. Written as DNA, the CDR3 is TGCGCCAGCAGCTCGGACAGCCACCTTAACTATGGCTACACCTTC.

CDR3 nucleotide sequence: TGTGCCAGCTCATCGGCCGCAGGGGAGGCTGGCTACACCTTC. Translating gives CASSSAAGEAGYTF. The chain links TRBV18 to TRBJ1-2; D may be TRBD1 (6 bases). The CDR3 length is 14 residues. From germline, CDR1 is KGHSH and CDR2 LQKENI. Trimming pared 5 bases from V and 7 bases from J, leaving 17 bases between.

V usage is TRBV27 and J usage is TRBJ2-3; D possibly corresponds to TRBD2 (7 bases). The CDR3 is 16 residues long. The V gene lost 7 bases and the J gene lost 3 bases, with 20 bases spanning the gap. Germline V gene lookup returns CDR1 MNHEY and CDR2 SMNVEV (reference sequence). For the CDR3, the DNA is TGTGCCAGCATGGGGGGCGGGAGATTAGTGACAGATACGCAGTATTTT. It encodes CASMGGGRLVTDTQYF.